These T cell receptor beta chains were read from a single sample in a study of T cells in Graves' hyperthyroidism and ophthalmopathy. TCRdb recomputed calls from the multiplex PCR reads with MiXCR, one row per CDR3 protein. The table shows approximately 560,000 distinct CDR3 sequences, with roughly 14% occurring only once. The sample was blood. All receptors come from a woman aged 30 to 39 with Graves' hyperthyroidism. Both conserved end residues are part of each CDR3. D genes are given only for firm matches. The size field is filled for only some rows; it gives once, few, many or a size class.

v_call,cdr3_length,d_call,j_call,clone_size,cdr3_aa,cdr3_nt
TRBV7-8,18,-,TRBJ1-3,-,CASSLGLPRGRSGNTIYF,TGTGCCAGCAGCTTAGGTCTCCCACGGGGCCGATCTGGAAACACCATATATTTT
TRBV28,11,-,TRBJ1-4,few,CASSSNEKPFF,TGTGCCAGCAGTTCCAATGAAAAACCGTTTTTT
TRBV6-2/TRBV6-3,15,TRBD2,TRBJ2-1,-,CASSVAGGLRGEQFF,TGTGCCAGCAGTGTGGCGGGAGGGTTAAGGGGTGAGCAGTTCTTC
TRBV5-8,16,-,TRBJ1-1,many,CASSLGGRHMNTEAFF,TGTGCCAGCAGCTTGGGGGGACGGCACATGAACACTGAAGCTTTCTTT
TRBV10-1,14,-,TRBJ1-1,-,CAIKDSHRNTEAFF,TGTGCCATCAAGGACAGTCACCGAAACACTGAAGCTTTCTTT
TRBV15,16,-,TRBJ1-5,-,CATSRDLGSSQQPQHF,TGTGCCACCAGCAGAGATTTAGGTTCGTCTCAACAGCCCCAGCATTTT
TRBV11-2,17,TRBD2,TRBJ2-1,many,CASSGSIGGRAANEQFF,TGTGCCAGCAGCGGGTCGATCGGCGGGAGGGCCGCGAATGAGCAGTTCTTC
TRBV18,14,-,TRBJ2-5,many,CASSLSSGQETQYF,TGTGCCAGCTCACTCTCGAGCGGCCAAGAGACCCAGTACTTC
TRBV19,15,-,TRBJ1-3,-,CASSIQSDYGNTIYF,TGTGCCAGTAGTATACAGTCTGACTATGGAAACACCATATATTTT
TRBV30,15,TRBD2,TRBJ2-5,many,CAWSGGAGIQETQYF,TGTGCCTGGAGTGGGGGAGCGGGAATACAAGAGACCCAGTACTTC
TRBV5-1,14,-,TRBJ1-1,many,CASSLVGGNTEAFF,TGCGCCAGCAGCTTGGTAGGGGGGAACACTGAAGCTTTCTTT
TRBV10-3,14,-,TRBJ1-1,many,CAISESKGDTEAFF,TGTGCCATCAGTGAGTCCAAGGGGGACACTGAAGCTTTCTTT
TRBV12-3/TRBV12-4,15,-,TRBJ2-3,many,CASSLISGSTDTQYF,TGTGCCAGCAGTTTAATCAGCGGGAGCACAGATACGCAGTATTTT
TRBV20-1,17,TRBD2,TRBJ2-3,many,CSASLLWTSGSSDTQYF,TGCAGTGCTAGTCTACTCTGGACTAGCGGGAGCTCAGATACGCAGTATTTT
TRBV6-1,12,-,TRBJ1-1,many,CASSERDREAFF,TGTGCCAGCAGTGAAAGGGACCGTGAAGCTTTCTTT
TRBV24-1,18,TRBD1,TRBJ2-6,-,CATSGPGTGLSRANVLTF,TGTGCCACCAGTGGCCCCGGGACAGGCCTTTCTAGGGCCAACGTCCTGACTTTC
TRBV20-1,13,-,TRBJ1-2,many,CSATTESSWGYTF,TGCAGTGCTACTACAGAATCCTCCTGGGGCTACACCTTC
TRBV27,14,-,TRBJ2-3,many,CASSLFESGDTQYF,TGTGCCAGCAGTTTATTCGAGAGCGGGGATACGCAGTATTTT
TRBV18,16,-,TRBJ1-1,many,CASSPSGVAKGTEAFF,TGTGCCAGCTCACCCAGCGGGGTTGCGAAGGGAACTGAAGCTTTCTTT
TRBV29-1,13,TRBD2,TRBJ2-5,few,CSVEELAEETQYF,TGCAGCGTTGAAGAACTAGCGGAGGAGACCCAGTACTTC
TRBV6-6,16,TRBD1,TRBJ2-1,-,CASSYSDRGSYNEQFF,TGTGCCAGCAGTTACTCCGACAGGGGCTCCTACAATGAGCAGTTCTTC
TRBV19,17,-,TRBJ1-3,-,CASSILRGRHSGNTIYF,TGTGCCAGTAGTATCTTGCGCGGGAGGCACTCTGGAAACACCATATATTTT
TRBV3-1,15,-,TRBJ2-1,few,CASSPHRGSYNEQFF,TGTGCCAGCAGCCCTCATAGGGGTTCCTACAATGAGCAGTTCTTC
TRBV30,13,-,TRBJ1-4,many,CAWRQVANEKLFF,TGTGCCTGGAGACAGGTAGCTAATGAAAAACTGTTTTTT
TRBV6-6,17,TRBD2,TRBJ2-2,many,CASSYSILAGGPGELFF,TGTGCCAGCAGTTACTCGATTCTAGCGGGAGGGCCCGGGGAGCTGTTTTTT
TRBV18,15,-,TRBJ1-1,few,CASSPPSVTNTEAFF,TGTGCCAGCTCACCACCTTCAGTGACGAACACTGAAGCTTTCTTT